This T cell receptor (beta chain) was sequenced in a study of blood T cell repertoires in COVID-19. Repertoires were generated with immunoSEQ multiplex PCR, while TCRdb's copy carries only in-frame clones and drops some. The repertoire holds approximately 160,000 clones, with approximately 93% as singletons. CDR1 is ENHRY, CDR2 SYGVKD, per germline. This CDR3 is built from 14 residues. With 11 bases clipped from V and 5 bases from J, the junction kept 7 bases outside the gene matches. The specimen was peripheral blood. The receptor was derived from a woman in her sixties with COVID-19, enrolled during active disease. The V and J genes are TRBV10-3 and TRBJ2-2, with TRBD1 matching over 11 bases. CDR3: CAALGQGDTGELFF. The CDR3 DNA sequence: TGTGCCGCCCTGGGACAGGGGGATACCGGGGAGCTGTTTTTT.